The rows below give T cell receptor beta chains drawn from one sample of a study of vaccination and CD4 T cells after COVID-19. Their antigen targets remain unknown. TCRdb fed the PCR reads into MiXCR, producing one record per CDR3 protein. The table lists some 4,000 distinct CDR3 sequences, under 20% of them singletons. Material for sequencing was CD4+ T cells from blood, cultured in vitro. The source is a human donor who had recovered from COVID-19. Both conserved end residues are part of each CDR3. Fields, in order: clone size, J gene, V gene, D gene, CDR3 DNA, CDR3 protein. A D gene is named only where the DNA matches it firmly. Expanded clones get a size class; other rows say once, few or many, or leave the size out.

clone_size: few; j_call: TRBJ2-2; v_call: TRBV6-1; d_call: NA; cdr3_nt: TGTGCCACCGCCAGGGGCACCGGGGAGCTGTTTTTT; cdr3_aa: CATARGTGELFF
clone_size: few; j_call: TRBJ2-7; v_call: TRBV30; d_call: NA; cdr3_nt: TGTGCCTGGAGTGAACGCTACGAGCAGTACTTC; cdr3_aa: CAWSERYEQYF
clone_size: NA; j_call: TRBJ2-7; v_call: TRBV6-5; d_call: TRBD1; cdr3_nt: TGTGCCAGCAGTTACCAGGGGGCCTGGTACGAGCAGTACTTC; cdr3_aa: CASSYQGAWYEQYF
clone_size: NA; j_call: TRBJ1-1; v_call: TRBV12-5; d_call: TRBD1; cdr3_nt: TGTGCTAGTGGTAGAACAGGGGCAAAGGAAGCTTTCTTT; cdr3_aa: CASGRTGAKEAFF
clone_size: NA; j_call: TRBJ2-7; v_call: TRBV12-3/TRBV12-4; d_call: NA; cdr3_nt: TGTGCCAGCAGTTTGCGGCTGGGAACCGAGCAGTACTTC; cdr3_aa: CASSLRLGTEQYF
clone_size: few; j_call: TRBJ2-2; v_call: TRBV5-4; d_call: NA; cdr3_nt: TGTGCCAGCACCCCTAGGCCTCCCGCGGGGGCGAAGAGGACCGGGGAGCTGTTTTTT; cdr3_aa: CASTPRPPAGAKRTGELFF
clone_size: NA; j_call: TRBJ1-5; v_call: TRBV30; d_call: NA; cdr3_nt: TGTGCCTGGAGTAAGGGCCAGGGCTCCAATCAGCCCCAGCATTTT; cdr3_aa: CAWSKGQGSNQPQHF
clone_size: NA; j_call: TRBJ1-6; v_call: TRBV12-3/TRBV12-4; d_call: TRBD1; cdr3_nt: TGTGCCAGCAAAACGGACAGGGGAAAAGTGGATTCACCCCTCCACTTT; cdr3_aa: CASKTDRGKVDSPLHF
clone_size: medium-sized; j_call: TRBJ1-1; v_call: TRBV27; d_call: NA; cdr3_nt: TGTGCCAGCAGTTTAGGGGCGGACACTGAAGCTTTCTTT; cdr3_aa: CASSLGADTEAFF
clone_size: NA; j_call: TRBJ2-7; v_call: TRBV5-1; d_call: NA; cdr3_nt: TGCGCCAGCAGTGGGTCGAGCGCTAACTACGAGCAGTACTTC; cdr3_aa: CASSGSSANYEQYF
clone_size: few; j_call: TRBJ2-3; v_call: TRBV6-1; d_call: NA; cdr3_nt: TGTGCCAGCGGCCTAGGTCACACAGATACGCAGTATTTT; cdr3_aa: CASGLGHTDTQYF
clone_size: few; j_call: TRBJ2-7; v_call: TRBV6-2/TRBV6-3; d_call: TRBD1; cdr3_nt: TGTGCCAGCAGATCGACAGGGGACTACGAGCAGTACTTC; cdr3_aa: CASRSTGDYEQYF
clone_size: NA; j_call: TRBJ2-2; v_call: TRBV30; d_call: NA; cdr3_nt: TGTGCCTGGAAAGGGACGGCGAACACCGGGGAGCTGTTTTTT; cdr3_aa: CAWKGTANTGELFF
clone_size: few; j_call: TRBJ2-3; v_call: TRBV7-2; d_call: NA; cdr3_nt: TGTGCCAGCAGCTCACCTATAGTGCCTTCCACAGATACGCAGTATTTT; cdr3_aa: CASSSPIVPSTDTQYF
clone_size: few; j_call: TRBJ1-3; v_call: TRBV28; d_call: NA; cdr3_nt: TGTGCCAGCAGTTTATCCGGTACTGGAAACACCATATATTTT; cdr3_aa: CASSLSGTGNTIYF
clone_size: medium-sized; j_call: TRBJ1-1; v_call: TRBV12-3/TRBV12-4; d_call: NA; cdr3_nt: TGTGCCAGCAGTTTACTCTCGAACACTGAAGCTTTCTTT; cdr3_aa: CASSLLSNTEAFF
clone_size: few; j_call: TRBJ2-7; v_call: TRBV12-3/TRBV12-4; d_call: NA; cdr3_nt: TGTGCCAGCAGTTCCGGCCGCTCCTACGAGCAGTACTTC; cdr3_aa: CASSSGRSYEQYF
clone_size: few; j_call: TRBJ2-5; v_call: TRBV30; d_call: NA; cdr3_nt: TGTGCCTGGAGTGCTGAGATAACCCAGACCCAGTACTTC; cdr3_aa: CAWSAEITQTQYF
clone_size: NA; j_call: TRBJ2-3; v_call: TRBV7-6; d_call: TRBD2; cdr3_nt: TGTGCCAGCAGCTTAGGACTAGCGGGCACAGATACGCAGTATTTT; cdr3_aa: CASSLGLAGTDTQYF
clone_size: few; j_call: TRBJ1-6; v_call: TRBV2; d_call: TRBD1; cdr3_nt: TGTGCCAGCAGCCGCACCGGACAGGGTAATTCACCCCTCCACTTT; cdr3_aa: CASSRTGQGNSPLHF
clone_size: large; j_call: TRBJ1-1; v_call: TRBV29-1; d_call: NA; cdr3_nt: TGCAGCGTTGGAGGTTATGGGGGTGAAGCTTTCTTT; cdr3_aa: CSVGGYGGEAFF
clone_size: NA; j_call: TRBJ2-7; v_call: TRBV5-4; d_call: NA; cdr3_nt: TGTGCCAGCAGCTGGCGGGGTGGAGGGGAGCAGTACTTC; cdr3_aa: CASSWRGGGEQYF
clone_size: NA; j_call: TRBJ2-3; v_call: TRBV19; d_call: TRBD2; cdr3_nt: TGTGCCACCTCGACTAGCGGGGGTGTAGATACGCAGTATTTT; cdr3_aa: CATSTSGGVDTQYF
clone_size: medium-sized; j_call: TRBJ1-5; v_call: TRBV11-2; d_call: NA; cdr3_nt: TGTGCCAGCAGCTTAGATCGGGGAAGTCAGCCCCAGCATTTT; cdr3_aa: CASSLDRGSQPQHF
clone_size: few; j_call: TRBJ2-7; v_call: TRBV20-1; d_call: NA; cdr3_nt: TGCAGTGCTAGAGATAAGAACAGGGCACCCTACGAGCAGTACTTC; cdr3_aa: CSARDKNRAPYEQYF
clone_size: NA; j_call: TRBJ1-4; v_call: TRBV12-3/TRBV12-4; d_call: NA; cdr3_nt: TGTGCCAGCAGTTTAGGGGGGGGAACCACTAATGAAAAACTGTTTTTT; cdr3_aa: CASSLGGGTTNEKLFF
clone_size: few; j_call: TRBJ2-2; v_call: TRBV2; d_call: TRBD1; cdr3_nt: TGTGCCAGCAGTGCCTACAGGGGAAGCACCGGGGAGCTGTTTTTT; cdr3_aa: CASSAYRGSTGELFF
clone_size: NA; j_call: TRBJ2-5; v_call: TRBV11-3; d_call: TRBD2; cdr3_nt: TGTGCCAGCAGTCCCGGACTAGCGGGGGCCCAGGAGACCCAGTACTTC; cdr3_aa: CASSPGLAGAQETQYF
clone_size: NA; j_call: TRBJ1-1; v_call: TRBV30; d_call: NA; cdr3_nt: TGTGCCTGGAGTGCTGGGATTTGGGACACTGAAGCTTTCTTT; cdr3_aa: CAWSAGIWDTEAFF